The clone carrying this TCR beta chain was detected only once. The assay used was immunoSEQ (version v3.0), run at survey level. Method: immunoSEQ multiplex PCR; TCRdb's copy keeps in-frame clones and lacks some. The sample lists around 25,000 clones, less than 85% occurring once. This sample is part of a study of long-term antiretroviral therapy in people with HIV. Germline CDR1 is MGHRA and CDR2 is YSYEKL. V was trimmed by 1 base and J by 0 bases, leaving 12 bases between them. The CDR3 is 16 amino acids. The clonotype originates from a man aged 40-49 years with HIV. This sample comprised unsorted PBMCs, obtained 2.3 years after starting antiretroviral therapy. The genes are TRBV4-1 and TRBJ1-1, with D perhaps matching TRBD1 (6 bases). The CDR3 loop reads CASSQGVGTLNTEAFF. CDR3 nucleotide sequence: TGCGCCAGCAGCCAAGGGGTAGGGACATTGAACACTGAAGCTTTCTTT.